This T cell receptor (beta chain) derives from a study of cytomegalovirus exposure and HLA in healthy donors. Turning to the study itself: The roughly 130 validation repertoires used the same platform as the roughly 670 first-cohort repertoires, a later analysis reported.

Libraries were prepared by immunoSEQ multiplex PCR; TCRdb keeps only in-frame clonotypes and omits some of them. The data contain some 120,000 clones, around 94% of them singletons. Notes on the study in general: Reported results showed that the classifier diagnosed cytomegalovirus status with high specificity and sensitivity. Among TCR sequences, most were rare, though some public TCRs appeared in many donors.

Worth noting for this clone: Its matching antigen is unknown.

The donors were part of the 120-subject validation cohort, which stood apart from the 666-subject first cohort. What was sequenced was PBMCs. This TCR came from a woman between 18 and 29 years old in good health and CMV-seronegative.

The CDR3 is CASSLSTGWRETQYF. As DNA, the CDR3 is TGTGCCAGCAGTTTATCGACAGGGTGGCGGGAGACCCAGTACTTC. V is TRBV27 and J is TRBJ2-5; 7 bases map to TRBD1. The junction had 6 bases not matched to a gene; V was cut back by 0 bases and J by 5 bases. CDR1 and CDR2 from the germline V gene are MNHEY and SMNVEV (reference sequence). The CDR3 is 15 residues long.